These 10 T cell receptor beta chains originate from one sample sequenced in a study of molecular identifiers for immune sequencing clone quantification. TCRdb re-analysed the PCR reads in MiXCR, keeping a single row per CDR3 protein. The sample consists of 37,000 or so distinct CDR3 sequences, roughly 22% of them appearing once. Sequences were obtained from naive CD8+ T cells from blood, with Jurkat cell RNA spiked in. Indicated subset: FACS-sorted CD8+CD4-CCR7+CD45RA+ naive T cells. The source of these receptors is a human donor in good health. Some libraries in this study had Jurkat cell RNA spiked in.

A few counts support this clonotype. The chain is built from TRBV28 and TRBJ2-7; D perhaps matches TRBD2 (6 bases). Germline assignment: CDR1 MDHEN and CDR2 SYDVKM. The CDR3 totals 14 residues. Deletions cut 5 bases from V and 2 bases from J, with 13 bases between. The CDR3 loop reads CASSLEEGTYEQYF. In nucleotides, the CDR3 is TGTGCCAGCAGTCTTGAGGAGGGTACCTACGAGCAGTACTTC.

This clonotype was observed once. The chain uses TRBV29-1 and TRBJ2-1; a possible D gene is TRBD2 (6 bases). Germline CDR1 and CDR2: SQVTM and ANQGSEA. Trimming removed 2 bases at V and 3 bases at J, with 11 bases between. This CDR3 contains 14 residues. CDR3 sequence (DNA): TGCAGCGTTGAATATTCGGGGGACTACAATGAGCAGTTCTTC. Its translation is CSVEYSGDYNEQFF.

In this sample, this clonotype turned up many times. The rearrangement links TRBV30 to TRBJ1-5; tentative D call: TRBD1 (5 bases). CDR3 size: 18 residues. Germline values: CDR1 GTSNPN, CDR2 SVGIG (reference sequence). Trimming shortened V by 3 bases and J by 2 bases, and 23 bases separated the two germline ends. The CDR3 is CAWSGTRGAVIGNQPQHF. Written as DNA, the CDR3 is TGTGCCTGGAGCGGGACGAGGGGAGCTGTAATAGGCAATCAGCCCCAGCATTTT.

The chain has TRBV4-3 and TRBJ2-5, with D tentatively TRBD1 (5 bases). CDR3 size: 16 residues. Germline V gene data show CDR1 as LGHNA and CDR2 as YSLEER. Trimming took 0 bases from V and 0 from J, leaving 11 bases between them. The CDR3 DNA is TGCGCCAGCAGCCAAGATCTAAGACAGAACCAAGAGACCCAGTACTTC. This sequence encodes CASSQDLRQNQETQYF.

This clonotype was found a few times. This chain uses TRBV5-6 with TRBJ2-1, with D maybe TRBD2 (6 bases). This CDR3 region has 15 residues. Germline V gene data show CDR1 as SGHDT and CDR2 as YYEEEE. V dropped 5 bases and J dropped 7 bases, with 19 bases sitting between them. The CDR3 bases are TGTGCCAGCAGGACTACCGGGACTCCCTTTAATGAGCAGTTCTTC. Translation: CASRTTGTPFNEQFF. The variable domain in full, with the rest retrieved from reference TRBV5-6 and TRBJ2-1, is DAGVTQSPTHLIKTRGQQVTLRCSPKSGHDTVSWYQQALGQGPQFIFQYYEEEERQRGNFPDRFSGHQFPNYSSELNVNALLLGDSALYLCASRTTGTPFNEQFFGPGTRLTVL.

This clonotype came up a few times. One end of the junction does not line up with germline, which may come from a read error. Here the CDR3 reads CTSSQDRVETQYF. The CDR3 DNA reads as TGCACCAGCAGCCAAGATAGGGTAGAGACCCAGTACTTC. This chain connects TRBV4-3 to TRBJ2-5; no firm D call. The CDR3 has 13 amino acids. Germline V gene sequence: CDR1 LGHNA, CDR2 YSLEER.

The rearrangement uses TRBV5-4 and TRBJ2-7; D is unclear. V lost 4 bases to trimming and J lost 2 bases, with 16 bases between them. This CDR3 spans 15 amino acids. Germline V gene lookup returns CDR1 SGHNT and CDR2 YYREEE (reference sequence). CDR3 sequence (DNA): TGTGCCAGCAGCCTGAGCGTGTGGGCGGCCTACGAGCAGTACTTC. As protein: CASSLSVWAAYEQYF.

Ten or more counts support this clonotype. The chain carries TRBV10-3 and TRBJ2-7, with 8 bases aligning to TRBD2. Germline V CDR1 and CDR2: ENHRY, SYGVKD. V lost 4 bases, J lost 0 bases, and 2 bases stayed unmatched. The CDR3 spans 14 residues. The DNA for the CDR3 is TGTGCCATCAGTGCCGGGACTAGCTCCTACGAGCAGTACTTC. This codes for CAISAGTSSYEQYF.

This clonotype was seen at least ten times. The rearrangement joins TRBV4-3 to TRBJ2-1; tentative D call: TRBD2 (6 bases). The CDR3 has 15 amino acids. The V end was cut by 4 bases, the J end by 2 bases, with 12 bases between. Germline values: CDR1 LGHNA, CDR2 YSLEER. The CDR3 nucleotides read TGCGCCAGCAGCCTAAGCGGGTTGACCTACAATGAGCAGTTCTTC. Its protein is CASSLSGLTYNEQFF.

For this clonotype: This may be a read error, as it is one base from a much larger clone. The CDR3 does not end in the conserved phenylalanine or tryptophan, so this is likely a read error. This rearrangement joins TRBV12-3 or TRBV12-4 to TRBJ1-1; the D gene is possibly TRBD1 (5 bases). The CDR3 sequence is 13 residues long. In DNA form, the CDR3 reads TGTGCGACCAGGGCGGAGTGGAACACTGAAGCTTTCTCT. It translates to CATRAEWNTEAFS.